This T cell receptor (beta chain) was recorded in a study of blood T cell repertoires in COVID-19. Study overall: Some COVID-19 samples were acute and others convalescent; all came from the United States, Italy and Spain. Sources were T cells, B-cell-depleted T cells, or PBMCs; the material itself was cDNA or gDNA.

Here immunoSEQ multiplex PCR was the method, and the copy in TCRdb shows in-frame clones only, minus some. The table lists more than 150,000 clones, around 83% of them singletons, with about 7.3% in the top ten. There are 15 residues in the CDR3. The germline gives CDR1 KGHSH, CDR2 LQKENI. Trimming at V came to 4 bases and at J to 2 bases, leaving 6 bases not matched to a gene. The chain uses TRBV18 and TRBJ2-7; 9 bases are a match to TRBD1. The TCR was taken from a man in his fifties with active or convalescent COVID-19. The sequenced material came from peripheral blood. The CDR3 coding sequence is TGTGCCAGCTCACAACCGGGACAGGGAGCCTACGAGCAGTACTTC. It translates to CASSQPGQGAYEQYF.